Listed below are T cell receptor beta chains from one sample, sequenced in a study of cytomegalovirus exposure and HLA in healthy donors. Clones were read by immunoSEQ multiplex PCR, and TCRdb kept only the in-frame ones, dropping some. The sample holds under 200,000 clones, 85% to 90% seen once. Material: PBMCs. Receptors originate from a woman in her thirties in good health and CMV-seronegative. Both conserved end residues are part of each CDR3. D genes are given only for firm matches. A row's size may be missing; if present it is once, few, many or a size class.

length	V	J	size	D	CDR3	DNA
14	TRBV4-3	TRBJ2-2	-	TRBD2	CASSRREGHGELFF	TGCGCCAGCAGCCGAAGGGAGGGCCACGGGGAGCTGTTTTTT
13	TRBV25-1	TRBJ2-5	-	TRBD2	CASSPAGGETQYF	TGTGCCAGCAGTCCAGCGGGAGGTGAGACCCAGTACTTC
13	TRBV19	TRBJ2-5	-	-	CASSINPAETQYF	TGTGCCAGTAGTATTAACCCAGCCGAGACCCAGTACTTC
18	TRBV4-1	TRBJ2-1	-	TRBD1	CASSQDSTTGPGADEQFF	TGCGCCAGCAGCCAAGACTCAACGACAGGGCCAGGAGCGGATGAGCAGTTCTTC
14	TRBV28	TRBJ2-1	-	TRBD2	CASVNSGRTNEQFF	TGTGCCAGCGTAAATAGCGGGAGGACGAATGAGCAGTTCTTC
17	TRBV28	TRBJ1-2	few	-	CASSLSSLVRPNYGYTF	TGTGCCAGCAGTTTATCGTCTTTGGTAAGGCCCAACTATGGCTACACCTTC
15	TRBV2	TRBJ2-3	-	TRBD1	CASSEQDRVTDTQYF	TGTGCCAGCAGTGAACAGGACAGGGTGACAGATACGCAGTATTTT
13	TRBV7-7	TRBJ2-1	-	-	CASSLSLDGEQFF	TGTGCCAGCAGCTTGTCCCTAGACGGTGAGCAGTTCTTC
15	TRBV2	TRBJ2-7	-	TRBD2	CASSKGLAANYEQYF	TGTGCCAGCAGTAAAGGACTAGCGGCTAACTACGAGCAGTACTTC
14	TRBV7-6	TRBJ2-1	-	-	CASSTGTGYNEQFF	TGTGCCAGCAGCACCGGGACTGGATACAATGAGCAGTTCTTC
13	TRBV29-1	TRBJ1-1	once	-	CSVESDTNTEAFF	TGCAGCGTTGAGTCCGACACGAACACTGAAGCTTTCTTT
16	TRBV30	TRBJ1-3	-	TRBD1	CACQRDRALSGNTIYF	TGTGCCTGCCAGCGGGACAGGGCGCTCTCTGGAAACACCATATATTTT
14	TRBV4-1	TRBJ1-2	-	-	CASSQIPANYGYTF	TGCGCCAGCAGCCAAATCCCCGCTAACTATGGCTACACCTTC
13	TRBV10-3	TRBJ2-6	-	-	CAIRREGANVLTF	TGTGCCATCAGAAGGGAAGGGGCCAACGTCCTGACTTTC
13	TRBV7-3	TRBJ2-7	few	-	CASSFDSGYEQYF	TGTGCCAGCAGCTTCGATAGCGGCTACGAGCAGTACTTC
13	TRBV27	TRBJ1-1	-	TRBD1	CASRGTGGIRAFF	TGTGCCAGCAGAGGGACAGGGGGCATTCGAGCTTTCTTT
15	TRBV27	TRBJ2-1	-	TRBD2	CASSFSAGGYNEQFF	TGTGCCAGCAGTTTCTCCGCGGGAGGTTACAATGAGCAGTTCTTC
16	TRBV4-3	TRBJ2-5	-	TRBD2	CASSQGNSGGQETQYF	TGCGCCAGCAGCCAAGGAAATAGCGGGGGACAAGAGACCCAGTACTTC
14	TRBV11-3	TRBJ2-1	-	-	CASSRRSGEDEQFF	TGTGCCAGCAGCCGACGCTCAGGGGAGGATGAGCAGTTCTTC
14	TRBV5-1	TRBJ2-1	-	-	CASTPTSATNEQFF	TGCGCCAGCACCCCGACCAGCGCGACCAATGAGCAGTTCTTC
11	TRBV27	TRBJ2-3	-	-	CASSLKDTQYF	TGTGCCAGCAGTTTGAAGGATACGCAGTATTTT
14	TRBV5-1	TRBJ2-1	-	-	CASSLHLTGNEQFF	TGCGCCAGCAGCTTGCATCTTACGGGCAATGAGCAGTTCTTC
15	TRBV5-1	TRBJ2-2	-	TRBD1	CATWEGTGVIGELFF	TGCGCCACCTGGGAGGGGACAGGGGTCATCGGGGAGCTGTTTTTT
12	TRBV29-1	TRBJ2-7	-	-	CSAGRDGYEQYF	TGCAGCGCCGGTCGGGACGGATACGAGCAGTACTTC
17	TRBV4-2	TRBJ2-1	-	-	CASSQEGAGSSYNEQFF	TGTGCCAGCAGCCAAGAGGGGGCGGGGAGCTCCTACAATGAGCAGTTCTTC
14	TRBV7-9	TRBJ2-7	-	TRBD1	CASSPGQRPYEQYF	TGTGCCAGCAGCCCGGGACAGCGGCCCTACGAGCAGTACTTC
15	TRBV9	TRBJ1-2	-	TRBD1	CASSVGGTDIYGYTF	TGTGCCAGCAGCGTAGGTGGGACAGACATCTATGGCTACACCTTC
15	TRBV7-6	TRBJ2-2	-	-	CASSLVAGNTGELFF	TGTGCCAGCAGCTTAGTGGCAGGGAACACCGGGGAGCTGTTTTTT
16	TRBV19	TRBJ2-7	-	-	CASSIDPDRRYYEQYF	TGTGCCAGTAGTATAGATCCCGACAGACGGTACTACGAGCAGTACTTC
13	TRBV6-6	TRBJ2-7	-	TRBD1	CASSYMTGNEQYF	TGTGCCAGCAGTTACATGACAGGGAACGAGCAGTACTTC
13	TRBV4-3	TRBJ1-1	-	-	CASSQDSAAEAFF	TGCGCCAGCAGCCAAGATTCCGCCGCTGAAGCTTTCTTT
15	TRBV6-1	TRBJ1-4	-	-	CASTADRRGTEKLFF	TGTGCCAGCACAGCAGACCGGCGGGGAACTGAAAAACTGTTTTTT
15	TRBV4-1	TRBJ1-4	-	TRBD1	CASSHRDSGNEKLFF	TGCGCCAGCAGCCACAGGGACAGCGGAAATGAAAAACTGTTTTTT
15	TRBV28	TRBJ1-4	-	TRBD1	CASSLWTGDRGKLFF	TGTGCCAGCAGTTTGTGGACAGGGGACAGAGGAAAACTGTTTTTT
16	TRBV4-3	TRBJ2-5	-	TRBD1	CASSQDFRDREETQYF	TGCGCCAGCAGCCAAGATTTCCGGGACAGGGAAGAGACCCAGTACTTC
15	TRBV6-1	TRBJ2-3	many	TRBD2	CASSEAAGGVDTQYF	TGTGCCAGCAGTGAAGCTGCGGGAGGTGTAGATACGCAGTATTTT
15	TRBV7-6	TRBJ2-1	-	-	CASSLEVKRYNEQFF	TGTGCCAGCAGCTTAGAAGTCAAAAGGTACAATGAGCAGTTCTTC
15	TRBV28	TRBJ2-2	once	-	CASTIIDSNTGELFF	TGTGCCAGCACCATAATTGACAGTAACACCGGGGAGCTGTTTTTT
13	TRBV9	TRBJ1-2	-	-	CASSAGSYYGYTF	TGTGCCAGCAGCGCAGGGTCCTACTATGGCTACACCTTC
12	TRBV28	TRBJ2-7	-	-	CASSLRLYEQYF	TGTGCCAGCAGTCTACGACTCTACGAGCAGTACTTC
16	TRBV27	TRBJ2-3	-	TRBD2	CASSSQPGLATDTQYF	TGTGCCAGCAGTTCTCAACCGGGACTAGCCACAGATACGCAGTATTTT
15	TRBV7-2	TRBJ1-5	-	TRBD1	CASSSPGGGGQPQHF	TGTGCCAGCAGCTCTCCAGGGGGCGGGGGTCAGCCCCAGCATTTT
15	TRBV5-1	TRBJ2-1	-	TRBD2	CASSARLAGYNEQFF	TGCGCCAGCAGCGCCCGACTAGCTGGCTACAATGAGCAGTTCTTC
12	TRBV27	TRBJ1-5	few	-	CAAGDSNQPQHF	TGTGCCGCAGGGGATAGCAATCAGCCCCAGCATTTT
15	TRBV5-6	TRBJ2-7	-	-	CASSYKTGHTYEQYF	TGTGCCAGCAGCTATAAAACGGGACATACCTACGAGCAGTACTTC
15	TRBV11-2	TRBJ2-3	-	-	CASSLDSVGGDTQYF	TGTGCCAGCAGCTTAGATTCGGTGGGAGGCGATACGCAGTATTTT
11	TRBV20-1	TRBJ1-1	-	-	CSARAETEAFF	TGCAGTGCTAGAGCAGAGACTGAAGCTTTCTTT
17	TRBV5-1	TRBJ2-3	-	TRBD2	CASSAGTSGVGADTQYF	TGCGCCAGCAGCGCCGGGACTAGCGGAGTGGGAGCAGATACGCAGTATTTT